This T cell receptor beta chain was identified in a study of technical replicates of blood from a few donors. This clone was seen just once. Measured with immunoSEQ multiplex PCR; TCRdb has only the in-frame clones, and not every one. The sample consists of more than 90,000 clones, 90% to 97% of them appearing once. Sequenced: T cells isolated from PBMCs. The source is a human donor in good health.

The CDR3 region has the DNA TGTGCCAGCAGCTCCTTAGGGACAGCTATGAGCGAAAAACTGTTTTTT. Translated, it gives CASSSLGTAMSEKLFF. The chain links TRBV28 to TRBJ1-4; 7 bases line up with TRBD1. Germline CDR1 is MDHEN and CDR2 is SYDVKM. Trimming cost V 6 bases and J 8 bases; bases outside gene matches: 15. This CDR3 comprises 16 residues.